This TCR beta chain was observed in a study of cytomegalovirus exposure and HLA in healthy donors. Findings and caveats of the study: Under in vitro conditions, a few CMV-associated chains were confirmed as specific for CMV antigens.

As concerns this clone: Its antigen remains unidentified.

Unmatched junction bases numbered 14, after V lost 5 bases and J lost 1 base. The CDR3 sequence is 18 residues long. Germline V lookup: CDR1 SGHAT, CDR2 FQNNGV. Primers: 60 Vbeta forward and 13 Jbeta reverse. The table came from immunoSEQ multiplex PCR; TCRdb's copy has only in-frame clones and leaves some out. In the table there are roughly 120,000 clones, roughly 80% of which are singletons. The specimen was PBMCs. The sequence derives from a woman aged 18-29 years in good health and CMV-seronegative. This chain links TRBV11-2 with TRBJ2-3; TRBD2 matches 8 bases. The CDR3 region has the DNA TGTGCCAGCAGCCCCCGGCCGAGCGGGAGTTTAGGCACAGATACGCAGTATTTT. The encoded protein is CASSPRPSGSLGTDTQYF.